The clone carrying this T cell receptor (beta chain) has only one observation. The data were obtained in a study of technical replicates of blood from a handful of donors. Data came from immunoSEQ multiplex PCR; TCRdb stores just in-frame clones and leaves some out. Of almost 70,000 clones listed, roughly nine tenths are singletons. The germline CDR1 and CDR2 sequences are KGHSH and LQKENI. The length of the CDR3 is 14 residues. Trimming removed 0 bases from V and 3 bases from J, with 9 bases in between. This TCR was sampled from a human donor in good health. Some clones in this sample may be carry-over from other donors' samples. The sample consisted of PBMCs. The chain has TRBV18 and TRBJ2-7; TRBD2 might be the D (6 bases). The CDR3 sequence: CASSPPRGLYEQYF. As DNA, the CDR3 is TGTGCCAGCTCACCACCGCGGGGCCTCTACGAGCAGTACTTC. Variable domain in full (rest from reference TRBV18 and TRBJ2-7): NAGVMQNPRHLVRRRGQEARLRCSPMKGHSHVYWYRQLPEEGLKFMVYLQKENIIDESGMPKERFSAEFPKEGPSILRIQQVVRGDSAAYFCASSPPRGLYEQYFGPGTRLTVT.